The source of this T cell receptor (beta chain) is a study of blood T cells in healthy people across ages. Study conclusions and caveats: More naive CD4+ cells and higher diversity were found in long-lived than in aged donors.

This clonotype was seen a few times. Its antigen is currently unknown. The CDR3 runs 15 residues. Germline assignment: CDR1 DFQATT and CDR2 SNEGSKA (reference sequence). V gave up 3 bases and J gave up 12 bases; unmatched junction bases: 13. It was with a sample-barcoded 5' primer and a J-beta primer mix that a second PCR of roughly 6 to 11 cycles was run. Each cDNA molecule received a tag from a template-switch adaptor that had 12 random nucleotides. At least 2.5 million CDR3-containing paired-end reads were obtained per sample. TCRdb independently ran MiXCR on the 5' RACE reads; one entry per CDR3 protein. This table has 1.8 million or so distinct CDR3 sequences, about two fifths appearing once.

This chain joins TRBV20-1 and TRBJ2-7; 14 bases are shared with TRBD2. The receptor comes from a human donor in good health. Material: blood. As DNA, the CDR3 is TGCAGTGCTAGTTACTGGACTAGCGGGGGGAGACCTCTGTACTTC. Translating it yields CSASYWTSGGRPLYF.